This T cell receptor beta chain originates from a study of early T cells in non-severe SARS-CoV-2 infection. Study as a whole: Sequencing targeted bulk RNA from unsorted whole blood, leaving chains unpaired.

The table lists this clonotype with a few counts. Its antigen is currently unknown. The TCR library protocol was used to attach unique molecular identifiers. These identifiers were attached to individual cDNA molecules. MiXCR, applied by TCRdb to the 5' RACE reads, yields one record per CDR3 protein. Of some 77,000 distinct CDR3 sequences in the sample, 9% to 15% were seen once. Study outcomes and limitations: There was a bias toward anti-spike CD8 responses in VDJdb matching, which missed private and CD4 specificities.

This clonotype was sampled from an adult who was a healthcare worker with PCR-confirmed SARS-CoV-2 infection or an uninfected control (not recorded which). The donor label of this sample is uncertain. The material was whole blood, obtained at baseline.

CDR3 in DNA: TGCGCCAGCAGCCTAGGGCGGAGACCAGGGGGTTCACCCCTCCACTTT. This gives the protein CASSLGRRPGGSPLHF. The chain couples TRBV5-1 to TRBJ1-6, with 7 positions matching TRBD1. In germline, CDR1 is SGHRS, CDR2 YFSETQ. The CDR3 contains 16 residues. Trimming at V came to 4 bases and at J to 9 bases, leaving 13 bases not matched to a gene.